This T cell receptor beta chain comes out of a study of OX40 agonist ivuxolimab in advanced cancers. Across the study: Those treated in dose escalation had hepatocellular carcinoma, melanoma, renal cell cancer or head and neck cancer.

The CDR3 runs 14 residues. Germline CDR1 reads SGDLS; CDR2 reads YYNGEE. V lost 0 bases and J lost 0; bases outside the gene matches: 0. This clone has a single count. At the DNA level, this CDR3 is encoded by other sequences in the same sample as well. The data were produced by immunoSEQ multiplex PCR, yet TCRdb's version contains in-frame clones alone and is incomplete. The profile covers tens of thousands of clones, with approximately 90% appearing a single time and 3.5% to 4% taken by the ten largest. The rearrangement links TRBV9 to TRBJ2-7; 7 bases align to TRBD2. The sequence was obtained from an adult with an advanced solid tumor such as melanoma, head and neck, liver or kidney cancer. The specimen was CD4+ or CD8+ T cells sorted from blood, collected in a trial of the OX40 agonist ivuxolimab. The CDR3 region is CASSVGGSSYEQYF. CDR3 nucleotide sequence: TGTGCCAGCAGCGTAGGCGGGAGCTCCTACGAGCAGTACTTC. The entire variable domain, with the rest obtained from reference TRBV9 and TRBJ2-7, is as follows: DSGVTQTPKHLITATGQRVTLRCSPRSGDLSVYWYQQSLDQGLQFLIQYYNGEERAKGNILERFSAQQFPDLHSELNLSSLELGDSALYFCASSVGGSSYEQYFGPGTRLTVT.